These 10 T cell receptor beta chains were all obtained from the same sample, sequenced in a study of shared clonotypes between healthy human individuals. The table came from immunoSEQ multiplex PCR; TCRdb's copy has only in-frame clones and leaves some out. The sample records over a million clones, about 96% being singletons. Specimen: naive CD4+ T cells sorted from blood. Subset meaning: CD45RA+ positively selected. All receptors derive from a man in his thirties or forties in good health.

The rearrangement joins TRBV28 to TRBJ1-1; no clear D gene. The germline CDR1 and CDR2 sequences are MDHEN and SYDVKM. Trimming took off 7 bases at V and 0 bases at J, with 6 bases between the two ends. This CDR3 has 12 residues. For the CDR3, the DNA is TGTGCCAGCAAGCTGGTGAACACTGAAGCTTTCTTT. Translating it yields CASKLVNTEAFF.

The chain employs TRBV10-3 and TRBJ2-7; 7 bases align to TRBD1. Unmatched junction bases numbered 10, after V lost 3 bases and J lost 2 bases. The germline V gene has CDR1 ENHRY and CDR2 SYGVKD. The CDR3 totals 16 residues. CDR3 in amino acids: CAISDFGAGGTYEQYF. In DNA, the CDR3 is TGTGCCATCAGTGACTTCGGGGCAGGGGGTACCTACGAGCAGTACTTC.

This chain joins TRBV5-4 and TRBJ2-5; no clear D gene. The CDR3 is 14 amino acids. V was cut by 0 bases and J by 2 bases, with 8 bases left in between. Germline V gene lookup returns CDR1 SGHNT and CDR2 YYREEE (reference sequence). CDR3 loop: CASSLVGRQETQYF. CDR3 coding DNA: TGTGCCAGCAGCTTGGTTGGTCGTCAAGAGACCCAGTACTTC.

For the CDR3, the DNA is TGTGCCAGCAGCCACGGACAGCCTCCCTACGAGCAGTACTTC. Encoded protein: CASSHGQPPYEQYF. The rearrangement joins TRBV14 to TRBJ2-7, with D possibly TRBD1 on 6 matching bases. CDR3 size: 14 residues. Germline V gene sequence: CDR1 SGHDN, CDR2 FVKESK. V lost 3 bases and J lost 2, with 11 bases in between.

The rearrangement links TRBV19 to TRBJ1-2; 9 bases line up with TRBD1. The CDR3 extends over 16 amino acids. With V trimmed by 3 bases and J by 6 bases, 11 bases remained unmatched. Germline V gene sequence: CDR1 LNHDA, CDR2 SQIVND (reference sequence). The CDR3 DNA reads TGTGCCAGTAGTATCTTCGCCGCGACAGGGGGAAATGGCTACACCTTC. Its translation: CASSIFAATGGNGYTF. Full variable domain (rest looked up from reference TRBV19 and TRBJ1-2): DGGITQSPKYLFRKEGQNVTLSCEQNLNHDAMYWYRQDPGQGLRLIYYSQIVNDFQKGDIAEGYSVSREKKESFPLTVTSAQKNPTAFYLCASSIFAATGGNGYTFGSGTRLTVV.

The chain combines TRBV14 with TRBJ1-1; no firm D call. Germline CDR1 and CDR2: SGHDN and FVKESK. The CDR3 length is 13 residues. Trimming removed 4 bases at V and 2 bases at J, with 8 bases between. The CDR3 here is CASSPALNTEAFF. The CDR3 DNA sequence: TGTGCCAGCAGCCCCGCGCTTAACACTGAAGCTTTCTTT.

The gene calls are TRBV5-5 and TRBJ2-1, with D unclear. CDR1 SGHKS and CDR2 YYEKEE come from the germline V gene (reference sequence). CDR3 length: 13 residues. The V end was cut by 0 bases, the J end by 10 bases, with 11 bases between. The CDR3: CASSLGDGREQFF. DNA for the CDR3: TGTGCCAGCAGCTTGGGGGATGGGCGGGAGCAGTTCTTC.

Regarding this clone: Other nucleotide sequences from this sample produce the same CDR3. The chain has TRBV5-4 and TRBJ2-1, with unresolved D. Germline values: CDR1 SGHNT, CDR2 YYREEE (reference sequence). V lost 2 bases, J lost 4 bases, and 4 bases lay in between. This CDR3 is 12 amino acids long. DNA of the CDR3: TGTGCCAGCAGCTTCGGGTACAATGAGCAGTTCTTC. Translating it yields CASSFGYNEQFF.

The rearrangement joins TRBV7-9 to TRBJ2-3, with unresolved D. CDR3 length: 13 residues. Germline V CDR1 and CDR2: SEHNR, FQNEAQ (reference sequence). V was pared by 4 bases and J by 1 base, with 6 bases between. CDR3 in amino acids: CASSSTGTDTQYF. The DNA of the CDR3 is TGTGCCAGCAGCTCGACTGGCACAGATACGCAGTATTTT.

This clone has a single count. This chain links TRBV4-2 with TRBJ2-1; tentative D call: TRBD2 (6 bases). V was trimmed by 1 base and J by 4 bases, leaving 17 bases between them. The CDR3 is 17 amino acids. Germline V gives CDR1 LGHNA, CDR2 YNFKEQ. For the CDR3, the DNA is TGTGCCAGCAGCCAAGTGTCTAGCGCACACTTATACAATGAGCAGTTCTTC. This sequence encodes CASSQVSSAHLYNEQFF.